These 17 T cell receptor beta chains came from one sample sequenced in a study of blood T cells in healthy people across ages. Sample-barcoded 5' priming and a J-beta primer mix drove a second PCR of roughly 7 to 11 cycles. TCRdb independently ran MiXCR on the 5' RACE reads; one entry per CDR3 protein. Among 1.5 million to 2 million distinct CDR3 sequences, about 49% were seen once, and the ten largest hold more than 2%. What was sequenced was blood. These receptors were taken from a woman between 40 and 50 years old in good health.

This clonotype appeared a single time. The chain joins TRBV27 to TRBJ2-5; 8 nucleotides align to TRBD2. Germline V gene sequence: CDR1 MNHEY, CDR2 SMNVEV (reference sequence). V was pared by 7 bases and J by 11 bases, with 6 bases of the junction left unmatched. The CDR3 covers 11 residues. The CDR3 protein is CASTSGTSQYF. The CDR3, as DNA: TGTGCCAGCACTTCCGGGACTAGTCAGTACTTC.

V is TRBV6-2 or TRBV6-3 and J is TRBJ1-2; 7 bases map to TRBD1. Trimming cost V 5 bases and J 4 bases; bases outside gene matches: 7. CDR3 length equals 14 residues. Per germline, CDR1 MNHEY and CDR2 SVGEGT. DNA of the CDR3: TGTGCCAGCAGTCACAAGCGGGACAGCTATGGCTACACCTTC. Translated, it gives CASSHKRDSYGYTF.

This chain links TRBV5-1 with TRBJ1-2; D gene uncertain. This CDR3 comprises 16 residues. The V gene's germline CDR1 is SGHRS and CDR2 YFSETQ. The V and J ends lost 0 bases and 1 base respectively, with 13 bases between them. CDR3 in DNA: TGCGCCAGCAGCTTGGGGTCTAGGATACTTAACTATGGCTACACCTTC. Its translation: CASSLGSRILNYGYTF.

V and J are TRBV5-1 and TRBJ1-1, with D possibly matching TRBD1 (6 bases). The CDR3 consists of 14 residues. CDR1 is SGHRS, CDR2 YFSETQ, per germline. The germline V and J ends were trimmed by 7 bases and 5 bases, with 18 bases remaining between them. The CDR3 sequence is CASRPGGGWTEAFF. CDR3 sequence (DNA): TGCGCCAGCCGCCCCGGGGGGGGCTGGACTGAAGCTTTCTTT. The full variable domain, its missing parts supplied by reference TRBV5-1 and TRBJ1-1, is KAGVTQTPRYLIKTRGQQVTLSCSPISGHRSVSWYQQTPGQGLQFLFEYFSETQRNKGNFPGRFSGRQFSNSRSEMNVSTLELGDSALYLCASRPGGGWTEAFFGQGTRLTVV.

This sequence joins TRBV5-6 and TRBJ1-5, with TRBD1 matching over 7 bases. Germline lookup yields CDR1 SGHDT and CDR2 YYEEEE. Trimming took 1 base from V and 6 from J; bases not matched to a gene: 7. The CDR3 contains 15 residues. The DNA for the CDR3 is TGTGCCAGCAGCTTGTACGACAGGGCCGCTCAGCCCCAGCATTTT. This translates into CASSLYDRAAQPQHF.

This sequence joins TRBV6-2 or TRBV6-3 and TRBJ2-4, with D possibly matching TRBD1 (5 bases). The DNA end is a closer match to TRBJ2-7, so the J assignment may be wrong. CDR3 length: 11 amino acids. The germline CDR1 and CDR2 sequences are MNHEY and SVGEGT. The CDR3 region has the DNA TGTGCCACCACACAGGTCTACGAGCAGTACTTC. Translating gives CATTQVYEQYF.

CDR3 in amino acids: CASSSTGVPGELFF. The CDR3 region has the DNA TGTGCCAGCAGTTCAACAGGGGTCCCCGGGGAGCTGTTTTTT. This chain joins TRBV28 and TRBJ2-2; 7 nucleotides agree with TRBD1. Germline V CDR1 and CDR2: MDHEN, SYDVKM. The CDR3 has 14 amino acids. J lost 6 bases, V lost 4 bases, and 5 bases had no gene match.

CDR3 in amino acids: CASSSRGQRGGQETQYF. The CDR3 DNA follows: TGTGCCAGCAGCTCACGCGGGCAGCGGGGGGGCCAAGAGACCCAGTACTTC. The chain couples TRBV3-1 to TRBJ2-5; 10 bases line up with TRBD2. The CDR3 is 17 amino acids. Germline CDR1 and CDR2: LGHDT and YNNKEL (reference sequence). J gave up 1 base and V 5 bases, and 10 bases lay outside the gene matches.

The CDR3 DNA sequence: TGTGCCAGCAGTCTGCCGGGACAGATAAATTCACCCCTCCACTTT. Translating it yields CASSLPGQINSPLHF. The rearrangement links TRBV28 to TRBJ1-6; 7 bases match TRBD1. With 5 bases clipped from V and 7 bases from J, the junction kept 8 bases outside the gene matches. CDR1 and CDR2 from the germline V gene are MDHEN and SYDVKM. The CDR3 has 15 amino acids.

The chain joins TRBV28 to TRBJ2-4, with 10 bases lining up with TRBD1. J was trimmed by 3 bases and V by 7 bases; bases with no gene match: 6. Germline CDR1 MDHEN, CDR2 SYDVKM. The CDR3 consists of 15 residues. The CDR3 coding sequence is TGTGCCAGCACCCCGACAGGGGGCTTCAAAAACATTCAGTACTTC. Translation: CASTPTGGFKNIQYF.

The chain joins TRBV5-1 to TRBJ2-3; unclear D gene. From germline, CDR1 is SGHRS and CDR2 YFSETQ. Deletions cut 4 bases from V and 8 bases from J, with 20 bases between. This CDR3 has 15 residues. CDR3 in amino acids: CASSDDPSDLSTQYF. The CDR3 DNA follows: TGCGCCAGCAGCGACGACCCGTCTGACCTGAGTACGCAGTATTTT. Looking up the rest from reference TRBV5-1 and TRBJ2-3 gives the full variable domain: KAGVTQTPRYLIKTRGQQVTLSCSPISGHRSVSWYQQTPGQGLQFLFEYFSETQRNKGNFPGRFSGRQFSNSRSEMNVSTLELGDSALYLCASSDDPSDLSTQYFGPGTRLTVL.

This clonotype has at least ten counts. CDR3 bases: TGTGCCATCAGTGAGGGAGCCTACGAGCAGTACTTC. Residues: CAISEGAYEQYF. The chain joins TRBV10-3 to TRBJ2-7, with unresolved D. Germline V CDR1 and CDR2: ENHRY, SYGVKD. CDR3 length equals 12 residues. V gave up 2 bases and J gave up 2 bases, with 4 bases separating them.

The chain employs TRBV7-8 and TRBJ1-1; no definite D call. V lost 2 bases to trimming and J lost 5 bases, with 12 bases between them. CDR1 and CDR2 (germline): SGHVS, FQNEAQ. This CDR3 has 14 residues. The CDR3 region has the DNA TGTGCCAGCAGCTTAAAACCTCGATGGACTGAAGCTTTCTTT. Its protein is CASSLKPRWTEAFF.

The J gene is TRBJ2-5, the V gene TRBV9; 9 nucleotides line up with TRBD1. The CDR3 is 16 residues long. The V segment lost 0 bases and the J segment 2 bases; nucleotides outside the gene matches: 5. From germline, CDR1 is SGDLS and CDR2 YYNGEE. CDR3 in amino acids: CASSVAGTGPQETQYF. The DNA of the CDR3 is TGTGCCAGCAGCGTAGCTGGGACAGGGCCTCAAGAGACCCAGTACTTC. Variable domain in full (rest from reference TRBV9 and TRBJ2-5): DSGVTQTPKHLITATGQRVTLRCSPRSGDLSVYWYQQSLDQGLQFLIQYYNGEERAKGNILERFSAQQFPDLHSELNLSSLELGDSALYFCASSVAGTGPQETQYFGPGTRLLVL.

The CDR3 DNA sequence: TGTGCCAGCAGCTTACAGGGGAATACAATGCATTTT. Amino acid sequence: CASSLQGNTMHF. This chain connects TRBV7-2 to TRBJ1-5; TRBD1 is a possible D gene (6 bases). Germline values: CDR1 SGHTA, CDR2 FQGNSA. V was pared by 2 bases and J by 15 bases, with 14 bases between. The CDR3 sequence is 12 residues long.

Here the CDR3 reads CASNLGRAGTYEQYF. Written as DNA, the CDR3 is TGTGCCAGCAACCTGGGACGAGCGGGTACCTACGAGCAGTACTTC. This chain joins TRBV12-3 or TRBV12-4 and TRBJ2-7; maybe TRBD2 (6 bases). This CDR3 region has 15 residues. V lost 7 bases and J lost 2, with 18 bases in between.

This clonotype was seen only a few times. Written as DNA, the CDR3 is TGTGCCAGCAGCCAAGCCCGACTAGCGGAGACCCAGTACTTC. It is translated as CASSQARLAETQYF. This sequence joins TRBV4-2 and TRBJ2-5, with TRBD2 identical over 8 bases. J was trimmed by 5 bases and V by 1 base; bases with no gene match: 3. Germline values: CDR1 LGHNA, CDR2 YNFKEQ. The CDR3 covers 14 residues.